The 11 T cell receptor beta chains listed next were all sequenced from one sample in a study of cytomegalovirus exposure and HLA in healthy donors. PCR used 60 Vbeta primers and 13 Jbeta primers. The repertoire was sequenced with immunoSEQ multiplex PCR; TCRdb's copy has only in-frame clones and lacks some. This specimen shows roughly 140,000 clones; the ten leading clones hold 0.8% to 1%. The specimen was PBMCs. The receptor set was obtained from a male donor in good health and CMV-seronegative.

This chain links TRBV5-5 with TRBJ1-1; possible D gene TRBD1, 5 bases. The CDR3 has 14 amino acids. V was cut by 10 bases and J by 0 bases, with 16 bases left in between. Per germline, CDR1 SGHKS and CDR2 YYEKEE (reference sequence). CDR3 protein: CAGGVLDMNTEAFF. CDR3 nucleotides: TGTGCCGGGGGGGTCCTGGACATGAACACTGAAGCTTTCTTT.

The chain is built from TRBV6-5 and TRBJ2-7; 9 bases line up with TRBD2. The CDR3 covers 15 residues. From germline, CDR1 is MNHEY and CDR2 SVGAGI. The ends lost 2 bases at V and 5 bases at J; junction bases unmatched: 7. Here the CDR3 reads CASSYRLAGWNEQYF. The DNA for the CDR3 is TGTGCCAGCAGTTACAGGCTAGCGGGATGGAACGAGCAGTACTTC.

The V call is TRBV6-5, the J call TRBJ2-1, with 9 positions matching TRBD2. Germline CDR1 and CDR2: MNHEY and SVGAGI. The CDR3 sequence is 15 residues long. Trimming took 5 bases from V and 9 from J; bases not matched to a gene: 11. The CDR3 DNA reads as TGTGCCAGCAGTCGCACCGGGACTAGCTTGGTTGAGCAGTTCTTC. As protein: CASSRTGTSLVEQFF.

The chain has TRBV10-3 and TRBJ1-2; TRBD1 agrees at 7 bases. Germline assignment: CDR1 ENHRY and CDR2 SYGVKD. V was pared by 5 bases and J by 4 bases, with 13 bases of the junction left unmatched. The CDR3 spans 16 residues. The CDR3 nucleotides read TGTGCCATCAGTTTATCTCAGGGGGTGGGAAGCTATGGCTACACCTTC. Its protein product is CAISLSQGVGSYGYTF.

The chain combines TRBV7-8 with TRBJ1-1, with TRBD1 identical over 7 bases. From germline, CDR1 is SGHVS and CDR2 FQNEAQ. CDR3 length: 13 residues. The J segment lost 10 bases and the V segment lost 2 bases, leaving 7 bases of the junction unmatched. As DNA, the CDR3 is TGTGCCAGCAGCTTATCCCCCTCAGGGGGAGCTTTCTTT. This translates into CASSLSPSGGAFF.

The J gene is TRBJ2-1, the V gene TRBV11-1, with TRBD2 as a possible D gene (6 bases). CDR1 SGHAT and CDR2 FQDESV come from the germline V gene (reference sequence). Deletions cut 6 bases from V and 8 bases from J, with 11 bases between. The CDR3 loop spans 12 amino acids. The DNA for the CDR3 is TGTGCCAGCAGTATGACTAGTCATGAGCAGTTCTTC. Its protein is CASSMTSHEQFF.

V gene TRBV11-2 combines with J gene TRBJ2-7; D is uncertain. In germline, CDR1 is SGHAT, CDR2 FQNNGV. Trimming pared 1 base from V and 4 bases from J, leaving 5 bases between. The CDR3 totals 12 residues. As DNA, the CDR3 is TGTGCCAGCAGCTTAGCGAGTTACGAGCAGTACTTC. It yields the protein CASSLASYEQYF.

The chain has TRBV5-1 and TRBJ2-1, with TRBD2 identical over 9 bases. With V trimmed by 0 bases and J by 7 bases, 5 bases remained unmatched. From germline, CDR1 is SGHRS and CDR2 YFSETQ. The CDR3 is made up of 15 amino acids. CDR3 in amino acids: CASSLGLAGSNEQFF. Here the CDR3 DNA reads TGCGCCAGCAGCTTGGGGCTAGCGGGAAGTAATGAGCAGTTCTTC.

The rearrangement links TRBV18 to TRBJ2-6; 7 bases fit TRBD1. Germline V gives CDR1 KGHSH, CDR2 LQKENI. CDR3 size: 16 residues. V trimming: 6 bases; J trimming: 2 bases; junction bases outside the gene matches: 7. DNA for the CDR3: TGTGCCAGCTCTCCTAATAGGGGGCCTGGGGCCAACGTCCTGACTTTC. Translating it yields CASSPNRGPGANVLTF.

The rearrangement uses TRBV10-2 and TRBJ1-1; tentatively, D is TRBD1 (6 bases). The CDR3 contains 12 residues. Between the trimmed V and J ends, which lost 10 bases and 6 bases, there was a span of 15 bases. Germline CDR1 is WSHSY and CDR2 is SAAADI. CDR3 amino acids: CATRGTIPEAFF. CDR3 nucleotide sequence: TGCGCCACCAGAGGGACAATCCCTGAAGCTTTCTTT.

The chain carries TRBV5-4 and TRBJ1-1; TRBD1 agrees at 11 bases. This CDR3 has 14 amino acids. The V and J ends lost 4 bases and 3 bases, in that order; junction bases with no gene match: 2. Germline loops: CDR1 SGHNT, CDR2 YYREEE (reference sequence). This chain's CDR3 is CASSRGQGDTEAFF. CDR3 nucleotides: TGTGCCAGCAGCCGGGGACAGGGGGACACTGAAGCTTTCTTT.